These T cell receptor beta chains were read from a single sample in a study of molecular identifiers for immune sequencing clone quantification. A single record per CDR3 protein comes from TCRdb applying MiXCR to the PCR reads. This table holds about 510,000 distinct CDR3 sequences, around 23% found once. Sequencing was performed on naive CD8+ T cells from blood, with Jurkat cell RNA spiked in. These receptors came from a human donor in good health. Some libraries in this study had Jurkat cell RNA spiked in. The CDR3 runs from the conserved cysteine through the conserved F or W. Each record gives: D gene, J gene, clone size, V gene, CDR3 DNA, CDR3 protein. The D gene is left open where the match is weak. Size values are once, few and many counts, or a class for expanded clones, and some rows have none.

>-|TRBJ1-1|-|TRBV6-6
TGTGCCAGCAGTTGGGACCCGAATGGGAGCACTGAAGCTTTCTTT
CASSWDPNGSTEAFF
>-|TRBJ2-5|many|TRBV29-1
TGCAGCGTTGAAGGCCGGGGTCTGCAAGAGACCCAGTACTTC
CSVEGRGLQETQYF
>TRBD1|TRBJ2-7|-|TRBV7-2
TGTGCCAGCAGCCAGGGACAGGGAGGGCTCGAGCAGTACTTC
CASSQGQGGLEQYF
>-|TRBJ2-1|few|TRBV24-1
TGTGCCACCAGTGATTTAGAGCGGCCAAGGGGTGAGCAGTTCTTC
CATSDLERPRGEQFF
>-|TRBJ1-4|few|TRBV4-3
TGCGCCAGCAGCCAAGACCCATCGGGTAGGGCGAGCGGGAAACTGTTTTTT
CASSQDPSGRASGKLFF
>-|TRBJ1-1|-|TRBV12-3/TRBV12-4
TGTGCCAGCAGTCCTAAGGTTGGGATCGAAGCTTTCTTT
CASSPKVGIEAFF
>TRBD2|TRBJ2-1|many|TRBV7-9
TGTGCCAGCAGCTTTGAGGGAGGGCCCGTGAATGAGCAGTTCTTC
CASSFEGGPVNEQFF
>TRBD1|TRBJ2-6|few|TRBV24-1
TGTGCCACCAGTGATTTGGGGACAGCCGAAAGGGGGGCCAACGTCCTGACTTTC
CATSDLGTAERGANVLTF
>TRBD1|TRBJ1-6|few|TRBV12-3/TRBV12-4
TGTGCCAGCAGTCCGACAGGGCAGGTTAATTCACCCCTCCACTTT
CASSPTGQVNSPLHF
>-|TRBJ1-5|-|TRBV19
TGTGCCAGTAAGAGGAAGGCTCATCAGCCCCAGCATTTT
CASKRKAHQPQHF
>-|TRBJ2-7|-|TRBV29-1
TGCAGCGTTGAGGCGGGCAGCTCCTACGCGCAGTACTTC
CSVEAGSSYAQYF
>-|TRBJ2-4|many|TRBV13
TGTGCCAGCAGCTTAGAAAGGTCCTACATTCAGTACTTC
CASSLERSYIQYF
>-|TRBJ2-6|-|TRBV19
TGTGCCAGTAGTCGAGCAGGGAGCCCTGGGGCCAACGTCCTGACTTTC
CASSRAGSPGANVLTF
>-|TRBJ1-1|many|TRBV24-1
TGTGCCACCAGTGCTTTGGCGGAGAACACTGAAGCTTTCTTT
CATSALAENTEAFF
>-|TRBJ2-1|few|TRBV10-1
TGCGCCAGCAGTGAGTCGCGGACTCGCGTCCACAATGAGCAGTTCTTC
CASSESRTRVHNEQFF
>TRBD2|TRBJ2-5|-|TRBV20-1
TGCAGTGCTAGAGTGGGGTTAGCGGGAGAGGTTTTTACACCAGAGACCCAGTACTTC
CSARVGLAGEVFTPETQYF
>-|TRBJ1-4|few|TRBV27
TGTGCCAGCAGTTTATCAGGGGGGAATAATGAAAAACTGTTTTTT
CASSLSGGNNEKLFF
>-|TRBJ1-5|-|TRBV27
TGTGCCAGCAGCCCCGTTTTGGGGGGTTTACGGCCCCAGCATTTT
CASSPVLGGLRPQHF
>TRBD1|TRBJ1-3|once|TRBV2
TGTGCCAGCAGTCCCGGACAGGGTGCGACTGGAAACACCACATATTTT
CASSPGQGATGNTTYF
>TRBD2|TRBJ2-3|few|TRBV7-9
TGTGCCAGCAGTCCGACGGGGGGTGTCGGCACAGATACGCAGTATTTT
CASSPTGGVGTDTQYF
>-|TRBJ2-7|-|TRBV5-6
TGTGCCAGCAGCTTGGGCAGGATGTCCTTCGAGCAGTACTTC
CASSLGRMSFEQYF
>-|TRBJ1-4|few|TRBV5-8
TGTGCCAGCAGCTTGGAACCCGGACTGGGTGAAAAACTGTTTTTT
CASSLEPGLGEKLFF
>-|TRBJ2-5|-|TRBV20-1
TGCAGTGCTAGAGAGCCTTACACCCTTGTAGAGACCCAGTACTTC
CSAREPYTLVETQYF
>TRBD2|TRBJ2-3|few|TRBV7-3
TGTGCCAGCAGCACAACTAGCGGCACAGATACGCAGTATTTT
CASSTTSGTDTQYF
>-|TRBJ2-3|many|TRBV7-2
TGTGCCAGCAGCTCATCCCTAGCGCCTAGCACAGATACGCAGTATTTT
CASSSSLAPSTDTQYF
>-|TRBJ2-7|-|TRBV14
TGTGCCAGCAGCCAAGGGCAAGGGTGGTACGAGCAGTACTTC
CASSQGQGWYEQYF
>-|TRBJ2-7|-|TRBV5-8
TGTGCCAGCAGCTCTGGGGTAGCCGGAAAGAACCCCTACGAGCAGTACTTC
CASSSGVAGKNPYEQYF
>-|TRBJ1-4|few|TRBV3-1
TGTGCCAGCAGCGCATGGAGCGAAAAACTGTTTTTT
CASSAWSEKLFF
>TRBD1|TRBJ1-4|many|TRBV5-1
TGCGCCAGCAGCTTGGGACAGGGGATTGAAAAACTGTTTTTT
CASSLGQGIEKLFF
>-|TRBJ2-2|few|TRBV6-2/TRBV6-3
TGTGCCAGCAGCGGCCCAGGACAGACCTTGAACACCGGGGAGCTGTTTTTT
CASSGPGQTLNTGELFF
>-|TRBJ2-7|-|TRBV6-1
TGTGCCAGCAGGGAACAGGGCTACGAGCAGTACTTC
CASREQGYEQYF
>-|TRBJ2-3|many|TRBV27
TGTGCCAGCAGTTTACTTCTTCCCGTCGGCACAGATACGCAGTATTTT
CASSLLLPVGTDTQYF
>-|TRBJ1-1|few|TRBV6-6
TGTGCCTGGGAGGAGGTGAACACTGAAGCTTTCTTT
CAWEEVNTEAFF
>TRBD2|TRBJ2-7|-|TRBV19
TGTGCCAGTAGTATTGGACTAGCGGGGCCCTACGAGCAGTACTTC
CASSIGLAGPYEQYF
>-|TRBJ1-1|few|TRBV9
TGTGCCAGCAGCCCTACTTACCCTGTAGGGCGGACTGAAGCTTTCTTT
CASSPTYPVGRTEAFF
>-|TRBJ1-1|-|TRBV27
TGTGCCAGCAGTCCCGGACACCCGATGAACACTGAAGCTTTCTTT
CASSPGHPMNTEAFF
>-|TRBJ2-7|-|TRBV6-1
TGTGCCAGCAGTGAACCGGGACAAGTCTTCTACGAGCAGTACTTC
CASSEPGQVFYEQYF
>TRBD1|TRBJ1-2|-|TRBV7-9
TGTGCCAGCAGCTTTCAGGGGGCAACAGCTAACTATGGCTACACCTTC
CASSFQGATANYGYTF
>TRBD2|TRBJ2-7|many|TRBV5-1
TGCGCCAGCAGCTTGGAAATAGCGGGGGCTTACGAGCAGTACTTC
CASSLEIAGAYEQYF
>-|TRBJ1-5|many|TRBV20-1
TGCAGTGCTAGAGTCGGGGGGGACAATCAGCCCCAGCATTTT
CSARVGGDNQPQHF
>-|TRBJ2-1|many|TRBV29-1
TGCAGCGGGGGGGGCTACGACGGACTGGGCCGGATAGAGTTCTTC
CSGGGYDGLGRIEFF
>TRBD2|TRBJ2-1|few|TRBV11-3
TGTGCCAGCAGCCCTGGGGATAGCGGGATCCTTGATGAGCAGTTCTTC
CASSPGDSGILDEQFF
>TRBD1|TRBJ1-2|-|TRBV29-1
TGCAGCGTTGAAATTGCAGGGGGCTGGAGCAACTTTGGCTACACCTTC
CSVEIAGGWSNFGYTF
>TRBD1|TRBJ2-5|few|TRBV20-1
TGCAGTGCTAGAGATCGTGGACAGGGGGGAGAGACCCAGTACTTC
CSARDRGQGGETQYF
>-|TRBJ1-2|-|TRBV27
TGTGCCAGCAGTTTATCCGTTTGGGATAACTATGGCTACACCTTC
CASSLSVWDNYGYTF
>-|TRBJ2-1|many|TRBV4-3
TGCGCCAGCAGCCAGGGGACCTACAATGAGCAGTTCTTC
CASSQGTYNEQFF
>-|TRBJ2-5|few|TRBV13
TGTGCCAGCAGCTTAGTGAGGGGTCAAGAGACCCAGTACTTC
CASSLVRGQETQYF
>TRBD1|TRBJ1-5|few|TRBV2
TGTGCCAGCAGGACAGGGGACCTAGAAAATCAGCCCCAGCATTTT
CASRTGDLENQPQHF
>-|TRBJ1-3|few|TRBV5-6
TGTGCCAGCAGCTTGGCTGGGGATTCTGGAAACACCATATATTTT
CASSLAGDSGNTIYF
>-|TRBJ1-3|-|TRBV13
TGTGCCAGCAGTTACTTCACCTCTGGAAACACCATATATTTT
CASSYFTSGNTIYF
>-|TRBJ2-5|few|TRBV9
TGTGCCAGCAACCCAGGGCCCCCAGGAGAGACCCAGTACTTC
CASNPGPPGETQYF
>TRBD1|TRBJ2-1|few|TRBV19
TGTGCCAGTAAAAAGACAGGGTTTCCCAATGAGCAGTTCTTC
CASKKTGFPNEQFF
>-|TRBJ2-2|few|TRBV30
TGTGCCTGGATGGGGGACACCGGGGAGCTGTTTTTT
CAWMGDTGELFF
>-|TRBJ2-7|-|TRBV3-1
TGTGCCAGCAGCCGGGAAGTGAAGTCCGAGCAGTACTTC
CASSREVKSEQYF
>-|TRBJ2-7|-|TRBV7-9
TGTGCCGGCAGTTCCCTCGCCCGGGAACCCTACGAGCAGTACTTC
CAGSSLAREPYEQYF